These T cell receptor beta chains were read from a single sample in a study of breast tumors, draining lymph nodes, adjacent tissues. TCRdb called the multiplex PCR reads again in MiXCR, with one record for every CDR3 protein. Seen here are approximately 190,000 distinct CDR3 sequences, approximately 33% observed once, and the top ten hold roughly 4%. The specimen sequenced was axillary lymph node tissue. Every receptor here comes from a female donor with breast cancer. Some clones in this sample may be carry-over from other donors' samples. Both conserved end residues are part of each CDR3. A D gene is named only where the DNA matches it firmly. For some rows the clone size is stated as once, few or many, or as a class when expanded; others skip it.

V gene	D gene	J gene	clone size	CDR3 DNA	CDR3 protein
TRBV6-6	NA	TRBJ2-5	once	TGTGCCAGCGGATGGGGCGGGAAAGAGACCCAGCACTTC	CASGWGGKETQHF
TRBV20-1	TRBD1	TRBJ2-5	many	TGCAGTGCTAGGGGACAGGGCCCTCAAGAGACCCAGTACTTC	CSARGQGPQETQYF
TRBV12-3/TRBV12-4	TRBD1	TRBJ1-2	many	TGTGCCAGCAGCCCCGGGACAGTTTATGGCTACACCTTC	CASSPGTVYGYTF
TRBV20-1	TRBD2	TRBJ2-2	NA	TGCAGTGCTAGGCGAGCGGGAGGGGCCGGGGAGCTGTTTTTT	CSARRAGGAGELFF
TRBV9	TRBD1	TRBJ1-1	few	TGTGCCAGCAGCGAGGGGACAGGAGACATTGAAGCTTTCTTT	CASSEGTGDIEAFF
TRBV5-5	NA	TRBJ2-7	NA	TGTGCCAGCAGTTATATAGGGGACGAGCAGTACTTC	CASSYIGDEQYF
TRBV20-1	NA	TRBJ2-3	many	TGCAGTGTTGGCAGGGACGGAGATACGCAGTATTTT	CSVGRDGDTQYF
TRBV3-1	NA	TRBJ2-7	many	TGTGCCAGCAGCCAAGACTACAGGGTTTCCTACGAGCAGTACTTC	CASSQDYRVSYEQYF
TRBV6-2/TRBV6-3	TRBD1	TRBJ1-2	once	TGTGCCAGCAGTTCGAGGGACAGCTATGGCTACACCTTC	CASSSRDSYGYTF
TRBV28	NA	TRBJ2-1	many	TGTGCCAGCAGTTTACCTGGGCGGGTCCATGAGCAGTTCTTC	CASSLPGRVHEQFF
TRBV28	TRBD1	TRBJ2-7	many	TGTGCCAGCAGTAATTGGGGGACAGGGGACACCTACGAGCAGTACTTC	CASSNWGTGDTYEQYF
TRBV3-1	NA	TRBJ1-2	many	TGTGCCAGCAGCCTCGGTAATGGCTACACCTTC	CASSLGNGYTF
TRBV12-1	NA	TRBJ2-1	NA	TGTGCCAGCAGCTCAACTCGGCTAGCGGTCTCCTACAATGAGCAGTTCTTC	CASSSTRLAVSYNEQFF
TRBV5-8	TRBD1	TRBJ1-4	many	TGTGCCAGCAGCACCGGACAGGGGTTAAATGAAAAACTGTTTTTT	CASSTGQGLNEKLFF
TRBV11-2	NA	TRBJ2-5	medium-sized	TGTGCCAGCAGCTTAGCAGAGACCCAGTACTTC	CASSLAETQYF
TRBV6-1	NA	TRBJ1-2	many	TGTGCCAGCAGTGAAGTGGTGCGCAGCCACTATGGCTACACCTTC	CASSEVVRSHYGYTF
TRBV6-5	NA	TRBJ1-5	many	TGTGCCAGCAGTGCACGAGGGGGGAGCAATCAGCCCCAGCATTTT	CASSARGGSNQPQHF
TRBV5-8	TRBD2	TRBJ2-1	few	TGTGCCAGCAGCTTGTGGCTAGCGGGAGTCAATGAGCAGTTCTTC	CASSLWLAGVNEQFF
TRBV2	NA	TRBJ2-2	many	TGTGCCAGCAGTGATAGGAGCCCTTGGACCGGGGAGCTGTTTTTT	CASSDRSPWTGELFF
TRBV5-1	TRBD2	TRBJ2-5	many	TGCGCCAGCAGCTGGCTAGCGGGGACCCAAGAGACCCAGTACTTC	CASSWLAGTQETQYF
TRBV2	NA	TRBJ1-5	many	TGTGCCAGCAGGGAGTCTTCATGGGGCAATCAGCCCCAGCATTTT	CASRESSWGNQPQHF
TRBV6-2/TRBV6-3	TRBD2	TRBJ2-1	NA	TGTGCCAGCAGTTACTCGCTAGCGGGGGGCACCTACAATGAGCAGTTCTTC	CASSYSLAGGTYNEQFF
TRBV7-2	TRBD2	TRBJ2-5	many	TGTGCCAGCAGCCCTAGCGGGCTAGCGGGAGTAAAGACCCAGTACTTC	CASSPSGLAGVKTQYF
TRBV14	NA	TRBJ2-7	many	TGTGCCAGCAGCCTGCGGGACGGAGGGGGCTACGAGCAGTACTTC	CASSLRDGGGYEQYF
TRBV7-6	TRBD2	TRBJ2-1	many	TGTGCCAGCAGCTTAGCCCGACTAGCGGTCTCCTACAATGAGCAGTTCTTC	CASSLARLAVSYNEQFF
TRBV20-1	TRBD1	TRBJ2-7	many	TGCAGTGCTAAAAGGAAGCCTACGCCCGGGACAGGGTTCTCCTACGAGCAGTACTTC	CSAKRKPTPGTGFSYEQYF
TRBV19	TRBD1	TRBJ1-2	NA	TGTGCCAGTACGGGACAGGGAGGGATCCATGGCTACACCTTC	CASTGQGGIHGYTF
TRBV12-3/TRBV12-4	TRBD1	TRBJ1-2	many	TGTGCCAGCACCATTAGGGAGGGGGCCCTTAGGTATGGCTACACCTTC	CASTIREGALRYGYTF
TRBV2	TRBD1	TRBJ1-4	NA	TGTGCCAGCAGCGGGACAGACAATGAAAAACTGTTTTTT	CASSGTDNEKLFF
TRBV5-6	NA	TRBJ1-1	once	TGTGCCAGCAGCCTGGGGGTCCCAGGAACTGAAGCTTTCTTT	CASSLGVPGTEAFF
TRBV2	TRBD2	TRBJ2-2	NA	TGTGCCAGCAGTGGACTAGCGGGGAACACCGGGGAGCTGTTTTTT	CASSGLAGNTGELFF
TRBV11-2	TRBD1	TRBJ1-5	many	TGTGCCAGCAGCTCCTCTCCGGGACAGAGCCAGCATTTT	CASSSSPGQSQHF
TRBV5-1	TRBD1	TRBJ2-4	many	TGCGCCAGCAGCTGGGGTCTCCGGGACAGGGGAAACATTCAGTACTTC	CASSWGLRDRGNIQYF
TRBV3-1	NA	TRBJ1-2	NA	TGCGCCAGCAGCCAAGATCTGCGGGGGGCCTCTGGTGGCTACACCTTC	CASSQDLRGASGGYTF
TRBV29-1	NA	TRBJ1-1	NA	TGCAGCGTTGGGGAAGGGAACACTGAAGCTTTCTTT	CSVGEGNTEAFF
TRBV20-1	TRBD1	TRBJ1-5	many	TGCAGTGCTAGAAAGCGACAGGGCGGTCAGCCCCAGCATTTT	CSARKRQGGQPQHF
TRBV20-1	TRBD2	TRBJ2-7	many	TGCAGTGCTAGCCAGGCTCGGGGGGGATACGAGCAGTACTTC	CSASQARGGYEQYF
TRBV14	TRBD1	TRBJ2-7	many	TGTGCCAGCAGCGACCGGGACAGCTTCTACGAGCAGTACTTC	CASSDRDSFYEQYF
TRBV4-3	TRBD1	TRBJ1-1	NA	TGCGCCAGCAGCCAAGATTTCCGGACAGGGCTGAACACTGAAGCTTTCTTT	CASSQDFRTGLNTEAFF
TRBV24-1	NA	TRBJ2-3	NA	TGTGCCACGGGAACAGGGCTGAAAGCAGATACGCAGTATTTT	CATGTGLKADTQYF
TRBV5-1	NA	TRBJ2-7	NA	TGCGCCAGCAGCTTGGAAGGACAGAACTCCTACGAGCAGTACTTC	CASSLEGQNSYEQYF
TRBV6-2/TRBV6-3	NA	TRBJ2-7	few	TGTGCCAGCAGTCGCCCCGGAAGGGGAAGTGGGACCTACGAGCAGTACTTC	CASSRPGRGSGTYEQYF
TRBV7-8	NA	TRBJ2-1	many	TGTGCCAGCAGTCAGAGGGAAGGGTACAATGAGCAGTTCTTC	CASSQREGYNEQFF
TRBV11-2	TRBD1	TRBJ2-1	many	TGTGCCAGCAGCTACGGACAGGGCGGCTTCAATAATGAGCAGTTCTTC	CASSYGQGGFNNEQFF
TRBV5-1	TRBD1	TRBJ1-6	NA	TGCGCCAGCAGCGCCAGACAGGGGCATTCCCCCCTCCACTTT	CASSARQGHSPLHF
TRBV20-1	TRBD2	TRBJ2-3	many	TGCAGTGCGCCTCACCTAGCGGGGGGGCCAGATACGCAGTATTTT	CSAPHLAGGPDTQYF
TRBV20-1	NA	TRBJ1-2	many	TGCAGTGCCACAAAATCCACAGGGATTGGCTACACCTTC	CSATKSTGIGYTF
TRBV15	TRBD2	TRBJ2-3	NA	TGTGCCACCAGCCCCTCTAGCGGGCGCACAGATACGCAGTATTTT	CATSPSSGRTDTQYF
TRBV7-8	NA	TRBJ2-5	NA	TGTGCCAGCAGCCCAAGACTAAGCCCGCCTGAGTACTTC	CASSPRLSPPEYF
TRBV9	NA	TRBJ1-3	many	TGTGCCAGCAGCCCCAACAGGGCCAGTGACACCATATATTTT	CASSPNRASDTIYF
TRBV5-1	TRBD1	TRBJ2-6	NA	TGCGCCAGCAGCTTAACAGGGGCTAGGGCCAACGTCCTGACTTTC	CASSLTGARANVLTF
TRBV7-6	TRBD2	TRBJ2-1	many	TGTGCCAGCAGCTTAGGACTAGCGGGGGGGTCCTACAATGAGCAGTTCTTC	CASSLGLAGGSYNEQFF
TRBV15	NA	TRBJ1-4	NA	TGTGCCACCAGCAGAGCGACACTCAATAATGAAAAACTGTTTTTT	CATSRATLNNEKLFF
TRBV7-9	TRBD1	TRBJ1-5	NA	TGTGCCAGCAGCTCAGCAGGACAGGGGAATCAGCCCCAGCATTTT	CASSSAGQGNQPQHF
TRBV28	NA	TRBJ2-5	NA	TGTGCCAGCAGCTGGGGGTCGGCAGGGGTAGAGACCCAGCACTTC	CASSWGSAGVETQHF
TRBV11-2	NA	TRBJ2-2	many	TGTGCCAGCAGCTTCCAGACCGGGGAGCTGTTTTTT	CASSFQTGELFF
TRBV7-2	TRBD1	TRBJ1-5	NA	TGTGCCAGCACTCAGGGGGGGAGCAATCAGCCCCAGCATTTT	CASTQGGSNQPQHF